A single sample gave rise to the 28 T cell receptor beta chains below, sequenced in a study of spatial heterogeneity in lung cancer. In TCRdb, the 5' RACE reads were re-called with MiXCR into one record per CDR3 protein. The sample records about 52,000 distinct CDR3 sequences, 6% to 8.5% being singletons. Time point defined: blood at routine non-recurrence follow-up after resection. Unsorted whole RNA from tumor, nontumor lung or frozen PBMC underwent sequencing. This sample comprised PBMCs, obtained at follow-up. These receptors were collected from a female donor with early-stage non-small cell lung cancer.

This clonotype was observed many times. V usage is TRBV28 and J usage is TRBJ2-7, with 8 bases lining up with TRBD1. The J segment lost 5 bases and the V segment lost 5 bases, leaving 11 bases of the junction unmatched. Germline V gene sequence: CDR1 MDHEN, CDR2 SYDVKM. The CDR3 is made up of 15 amino acids. The CDR3 DNA is TGTGCCAGCAGTCTAACCTGGACAGGGATCAACGAGCAGTACTTC. Its translation: CASSLTWTGINEQYF. Filled out from reference TRBV28 and TRBJ2-7, the complete variable domain reads DVKVTQSSRYLVKRTGEKVFLECVQDMDHENMFWYRQDPGLGLRLIYFSYDVKMKEKGDIPEGYSVSREKKERFSLILESASTNQTSMYLCASSLTWTGINEQYFGPGTRLTVT.

The chain has TRBV28 and TRBJ2-3; 9 positions agree with TRBD1. J was trimmed by 1 base and V by 0 bases; bases with no gene match: 2. CDR3 size: 16 residues. Germline V gives CDR1 MDHEN, CDR2 SYDVKM. In DNA form, the CDR3 reads TGTGCCAGCAGTTTATGGGGGGACAGGGGCACAGATACGCAGTATTTT. As protein: CASSLWGDRGTDTQYF.

This clonotype was counted at least ten times. J is TRBJ1-6 and V is TRBV27; D gene ambiguous. In germline, CDR1 is MNHEY, CDR2 SMNVEV (reference sequence). Between the trimmed V and J ends, which lost 3 bases and 4 bases, there was a span of 10 bases. The CDR3 length is 15 residues. In DNA, the CDR3 is TGTGCCAGCAGTTTGGAGAAGAGGTATAATTCACCCCTCCACTTT. Its protein product is CASSLEKRYNSPLHF.

This clonotype was detected only a few times. V is TRBV5-1 and J is TRBJ2-1, with 13 bases that match TRBD2. The CDR3 spans 16 residues. Germline V gene lookup returns CDR1 SGHRS and CDR2 YFSETQ. After removal of 3 bases from V and 4 bases from J, the junction contained 4 bases not matched to a gene. CDR3 DNA sequence: TGCGCCAGCAGCTCGGGGACTAGCGGGGTTTACAATGAGCAGTTCTTC. It yields the protein CASSSGTSGVYNEQFF.

In its sample, this clonotype was seen many times. The rearrangement joins TRBV4-1 to TRBJ2-3, with TRBD2 matching 11 bases. V was clipped by 4 bases and J by 5 bases; unmatched bases: 2. The CDR3 length is 14 residues. Germline V gene lookup returns CDR1 MGHRA and CDR2 YSYEKL. CDR3: CASSPTSGGDTQYF. CDR3 sequence (DNA): TGCGCCAGCAGCCCCACTAGCGGGGGAGATACGCAGTATTTT.

This clonotype was found many times. The chain uses TRBV20-1 and TRBJ1-1, with TRBD1 matching over 9 bases. Per the germline V gene, CDR1 is DFQATT and CDR2 is SNEGSKA (reference sequence). V shed 6 bases, J shed 10 bases, and the junction held 15 bases outside the gene matches. The CDR3 has 14 residues. The DNA of the CDR3 is TGCAGTGCCCGGACAGGGGCCACACCCGCCGGAGCTTTCTTT. Translating gives CSARTGATPAGAFF.

This clonotype was recorded a few times. This chain joins TRBV6-2 or TRBV6-3 and TRBJ1-5, with D uncertain. Deletions cut 8 bases from V and 10 bases from J, with 18 bases between. Germline CDR1 is MNHEY and CDR2 is SVGEGT. CDR3 length: 13 amino acids. CDR3 coding DNA: TGTGCCAGCTCGTATTTAGCGTCGGGTCCCCAGCATTTT. Amino acids: CASSYLASGPQHF.

In nucleotides, the CDR3 is TGTGCCAGCAGTTACGATCCTTCAGGGGACCCAGGGAACATTCAGTACTTC. It specifies CASSYDPSGDPGNIQYF. The V gene is TRBV6-2 or TRBV6-3, the J gene TRBJ2-4, with a tentative D call TRBD1 (6 bases). The V and J ends lost 2 bases and 7 bases respectively, with 21 bases between them. The CDR3 is made up of 17 amino acids. In germline, CDR1 is MNHEY, CDR2 SVGEGT.

This clonotype has a handful of counts. This chain connects TRBV20-1 to TRBJ2-1; TRBD2 is a possible D gene (6 bases). The CDR3 consists of 16 residues. The germline V gene encodes CDR1 DFQATT and CDR2 SNEGSKA (reference sequence). Trimming pared 5 bases from V and 7 bases from J, leaving 24 bases between. Here the CDR3 DNA reads TGCAGTGCTGGGGACTCATCAACCCTATCGAGGAATGAGCAGTTCTTC. Translation: CSAGDSSTLSRNEQFF.

This clonotype was found a few times. The genes are TRBV19 and TRBJ1-6, with 8 bases that match TRBD1. Trimming cost V 6 bases and J 9 bases; bases outside gene matches: 13. Germline CDR1 and CDR2: LNHDA and SQIVND (reference sequence). The CDR3 has 16 amino acids. The CDR3 DNA follows: TGTGCCAGTAGGATACCATCCGGGACAGGTCTTTCACCCCTCCACTTT. Residues: CASRIPSGTGLSPLHF. The variable domain in full, completed from reference TRBV19 and TRBJ1-6, reads DGGITQSPKYLFRKEGQNVTLSCEQNLNHDAMYWYRQDPGQGLRLIYYSQIVNDFQKGDIAEGYSVSREKKESFPLTVTSAQKNPTAFYLCASRIPSGTGLSPLHFGNGTRLTVT.

At least ten counts were recorded for this clonotype. This chain connects TRBV28 to TRBJ1-5; D perhaps matches TRBD1 (5 bases). CDR1 is MDHEN and CDR2 is SYDVKM in the germline V gene. Deletions cut 6 bases from V and 3 bases from J, with 9 bases between. The CDR3 consists of 13 residues. The CDR3 loop is CASRWGANQPQHF. DNA for the CDR3: TGTGCCAGCAGGTGGGGCGCCAATCAGCCCCAGCATTTT.

This clonotype was detected many times. This chain connects TRBV29-1 to TRBJ2-3; no definite D call. Trimming stripped 4 bases from V and 0 bases from J, with 8 bases between. The CDR3 is made up of 13 amino acids. The V gene's germline CDR1 is SQVTM and CDR2 ANQGSEA. CDR3: CSVVGGSTDTQYF. The CDR3 nucleotides read TGCAGCGTTGTGGGCGGTAGCACAGATACGCAGTATTTT.

This clonotype has at least ten counts. V and J are TRBV4-3 and TRBJ1-1, with 8 bases aligning to TRBD1. Germline assignment: CDR1 LGHNA and CDR2 YSLEER. The CDR3 runs 14 residues. V was clipped by 4 bases and J by 7 bases; unmatched bases: 8. CDR3 amino acids: CASSRLQGEGEAFF. CDR3 coding DNA: TGCGCCAGCAGCCGATTACAGGGGGAAGGTGAAGCTTTCTTT.

The chain has TRBV5-6 and TRBJ2-7, with 7 bases matching TRBD2. The CDR3 covers 15 residues. Germline V CDR1 and CDR2: SGHDT, YYEEEE. V dropped 7 bases and J dropped 5; count of bases not matched to a gene: 15. The CDR3 is CASGAGPGGINEQYF. The DNA for the CDR3 is TGTGCCAGCGGGGCGGGACCCGGGGGGATCAACGAGCAGTACTTC.

V gene TRBV4-1 combines with J gene TRBJ2-3, with unresolved D. The germline CDR1 and CDR2 sequences are MGHRA and YSYEKL. Trimming took off 6 bases at V and 7 bases at J, with 14 bases between the two ends. The CDR3 runs 13 residues. CDR3 bases: TGCGCCAGCAGTCCCGATGTTATAAATACGCAGTATTTT. This sequence encodes CASSPDVINTQYF.

This clonotype appeared many times. V is TRBV6-2 or TRBV6-3 and J is TRBJ2-3, with 8 bases aligning to TRBD2. Germline V gene data show CDR1 as MNHEY and CDR2 as SVGEGT. The CDR3 is 15 amino acids. V was pared by 5 bases and J by 5 bases, with 9 bases of the junction left unmatched. The CDR3 DNA is TGTGCCAGCAGTCTTCCCGGGCTAGCGGGAGATACGCAGTATTTT. As protein: CASSLPGLAGDTQYF.

The V call is TRBV19, the J call TRBJ1-4; possible D gene TRBD1, 6 bases. V lost 11 bases to trimming and J lost 9 bases, with 13 bases between them. The CDR3 spans 11 residues. Germline values: CDR1 LNHDA, CDR2 SQIVND (reference sequence). CDR3: CASTRGKKLFF. For the CDR3, the DNA is TGTGCCTCGACGAGGGGGAAAAAACTGTTTTTT.

With respect to this clonotype: Relative to the germline gene, one junction end is altered; a read error may explain this. This chain links TRBV5-5 with TRBJ1-2; 8 nucleotides align to TRBD1. Per the germline V gene, CDR1 is SGHKS and CDR2 is YYEKEE (reference sequence). CDR3 length: 14 amino acids. CDR3 protein: CVSSVDRDTYGYTF. DNA for the CDR3: TGTGTCAGCAGCGTGGACAGGGACACCTATGGCTACACCTTC.

This clonotype was picked up many times. In DNA form, the CDR3 reads TGTGCCAGCAGCTTAGGGGAGGGGAGGCCCCAGCATTTT. Translating gives CASSLGEGRPQHF. This chain joins TRBV7-6 and TRBJ1-5; a weak D match, TRBD1 (5 bases). This CDR3 spans 13 amino acids. The germline V gene has CDR1 SGHVS and CDR2 FNYEAQ. V was trimmed by 1 base and J by 9 bases, leaving 10 bases between them.

The gene calls are TRBV3-1 and TRBJ2-5, with 8 bases matching TRBD2. Germline V lookup: CDR1 LGHDT, CDR2 YNNKEL (reference sequence). After removal of 4 bases from V and 5 bases from J, the junction contained 9 bases not matched to a gene. The length of the CDR3 is 15 residues. CDR3 coding DNA: TGTGCCAGCAGCCCACGGGGGGGTCTCGGGGAGACCCAGTACTTC. Its translation: CASSPRGGLGETQYF.

This clonotype was seen ten or more times. The chain links TRBV20-1 to TRBJ1-1, with D perhaps matching TRBD1 (5 bases). This CDR3 has 12 residues. V lost 7 bases and J 1 base, leaving 10 bases between the germline ends. Per the germline V gene, CDR1 is DFQATT and CDR2 is SNEGSKA (reference sequence). The CDR3 here is CSGAGRNTEAFF. The DNA for the CDR3 is TGCAGTGGGGCAGGGCGGAACACTGAAGCTTTCTTT.

The V gene is TRBV4-1, the J gene TRBJ1-1, with 11 bases that match TRBD1. The length of the CDR3 is 16 residues. Trimming took 6 bases from V and 5 from J; bases not matched to a gene: 11. The V gene's germline CDR1 is MGHRA and CDR2 YSYEKL. CDR3 amino acids: CASRRGEGQGGTEAFF. The CDR3 nucleotides are TGCGCCAGCAGGCGTGGAGAGGGACAGGGGGGGACTGAAGCTTTCTTT.

This clonotype was seen many times. The gene calls are TRBV29-1 and TRBJ1-5; tentative D call: TRBD1 (5 bases). The V end lost 5 bases, the J end lost 7 bases, and 15 bases lay between the germline ends. CDR1 and CDR2 (germline): SQVTM, ANQGSEA. The CDR3 has 13 residues. As DNA, the CDR3 is TGCAGCGTTCGGGACCATCAGGGCCAGCCCCAGCATTTT. It translates to CSVRDHQGQPQHF.

This clonotype was detected a few times. This chain joins TRBV28 and TRBJ2-3; TRBD1 agrees at 7 bases. The CDR3 length is 20 residues. With V trimmed by 3 bases and J by 2 bases, 20 bases remained unmatched. Germline lookup yields CDR1 MDHEN and CDR2 SYDVKM. The CDR3 DNA sequence: TGTGCCAGCAGTTTCGAGGGGGCCTGGTCCCGAGCGGAGTACACAGATACGCAGTATTTT. Translating it yields CASSFEGAWSRAEYTDTQYF.

This chain uses TRBV7-9 with TRBJ1-5; D remains unclear. CDR3 length: 12 residues. Germline assignment: CDR1 SEHNR and CDR2 FQNEAQ (reference sequence). V dropped 1 base and J dropped 5 bases, with 3 bases sitting between them. The chain's CDR3 is CASSLEDQPQHF. The CDR3 nucleotides are TGTGCCAGCAGCTTAGAAGATCAGCCCCAGCATTTT.

This clonotype has a count of ten or more. The genes are TRBV5-1 and TRBJ1-2; D might be TRBD1 (5 bases). Germline V lookup: CDR1 SGHRS, CDR2 YFSETQ. CDR3 length: 13 residues. The V end lost 0 bases, the J end lost 2 bases, and 5 bases lay between the germline ends. The CDR3 region is CASSLDRNYGYTF. As DNA, the CDR3 is TGCGCCAGCAGCTTGGACAGGAACTATGGCTACACCTTC.

This clonotype was picked up many times. CDR3 amino acids: CASSSLSGGAYNEQFF. CDR3 sequence (DNA): TGCGCCAGCAGCTCCCTTAGCGGGGGTGCCTACAATGAGCAGTTCTTC. The V call is TRBV5-1, the J call TRBJ2-1; 9 bases line up with TRBD2. The CDR3 contains 16 residues. V dropped 3 bases and J dropped 2; count of bases not matched to a gene: 6. The germline CDR1 and CDR2 sequences are SGHRS and YFSETQ.

This clonotype occurred many times. This chain joins TRBV12-3 or TRBV12-4 and TRBJ1-6; no clear D. V lost 3 bases and J lost 7, with 10 bases in between. This CDR3 has 14 residues. This CDR3 is CASSFSLGNSPLHF. In DNA form, the CDR3 reads TGTGCCAGCAGTTTTTCTCTTGGGAATTCACCCCTCCACTTT.